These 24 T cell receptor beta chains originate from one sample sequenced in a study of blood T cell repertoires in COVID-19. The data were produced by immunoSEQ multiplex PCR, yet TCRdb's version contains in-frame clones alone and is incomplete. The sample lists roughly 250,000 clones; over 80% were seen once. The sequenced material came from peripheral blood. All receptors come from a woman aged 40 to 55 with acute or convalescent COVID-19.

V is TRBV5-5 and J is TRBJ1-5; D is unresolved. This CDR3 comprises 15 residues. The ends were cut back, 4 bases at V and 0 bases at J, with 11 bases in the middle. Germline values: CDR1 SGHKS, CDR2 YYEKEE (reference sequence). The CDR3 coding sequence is TGTGCCAGCAGCCCCTCCCCGGGTAGCAATCAGCCCCAGCATTTT. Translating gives CASSPSPGSNQPQHF.

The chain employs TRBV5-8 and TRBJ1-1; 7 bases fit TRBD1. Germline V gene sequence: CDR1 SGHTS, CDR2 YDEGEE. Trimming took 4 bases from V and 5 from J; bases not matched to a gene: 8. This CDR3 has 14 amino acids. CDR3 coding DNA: TGTGCCAGCAGCAGGGGGCAGGGGCTGACTGAAGCTTTCTTT. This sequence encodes CASSRGQGLTEAFF.

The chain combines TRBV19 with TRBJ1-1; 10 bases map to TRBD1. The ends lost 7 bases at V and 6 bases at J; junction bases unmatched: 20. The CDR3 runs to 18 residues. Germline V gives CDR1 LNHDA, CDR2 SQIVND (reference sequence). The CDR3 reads CASIPPGTGATSWAEAFF. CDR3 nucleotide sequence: TGTGCCAGTATCCCCCCCGGGACAGGGGCAACAAGTTGGGCTGAAGCTTTCTTT.

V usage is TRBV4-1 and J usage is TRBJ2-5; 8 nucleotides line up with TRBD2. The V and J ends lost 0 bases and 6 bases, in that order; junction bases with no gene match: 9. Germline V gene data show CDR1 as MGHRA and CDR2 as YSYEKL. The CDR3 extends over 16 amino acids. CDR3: CASSQDPAGGAKTQYF. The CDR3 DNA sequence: TGCGCCAGCAGCCAAGATCCGGCCGGGGGGGCGAAGACCCAGTACTTC.

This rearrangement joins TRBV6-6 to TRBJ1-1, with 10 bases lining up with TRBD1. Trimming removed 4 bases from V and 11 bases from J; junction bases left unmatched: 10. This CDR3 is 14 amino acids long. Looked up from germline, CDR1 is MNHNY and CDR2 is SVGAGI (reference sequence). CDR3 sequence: CASSSDRGRFGAFF. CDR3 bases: TGTGCCAGCAGTTCCGACAGGGGGCGTTTCGGGGCTTTCTTT.

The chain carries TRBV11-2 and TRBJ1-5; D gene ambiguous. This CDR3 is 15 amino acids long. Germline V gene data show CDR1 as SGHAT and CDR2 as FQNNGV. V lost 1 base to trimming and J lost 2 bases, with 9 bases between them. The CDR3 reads CASSLVQKGNQPQHF. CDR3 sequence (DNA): TGTGCCAGCAGCTTAGTACAGAAAGGCAATCAGCCCCAGCATTTT.

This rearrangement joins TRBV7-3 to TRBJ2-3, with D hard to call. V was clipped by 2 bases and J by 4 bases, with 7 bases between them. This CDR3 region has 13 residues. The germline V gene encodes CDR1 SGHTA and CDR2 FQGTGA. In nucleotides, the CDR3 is TGTGCCAGCAGCTTAGACGGGTCAGATACGCAGTATTTT. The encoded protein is CASSLDGSDTQYF. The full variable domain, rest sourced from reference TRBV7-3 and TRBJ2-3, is GAGVSQTPSNKVTEKGKYVELRCDPISGHTALYWYRQSLGQGPEFLIYFQGTGAADDSGLPNDRFFAVRPEGSVSTLKIQRTERGDSAVYLCASSLDGSDTQYFGPGTRLTVL.

The CDR3 sequence: CASSLGGGAEAFF. The CDR3 nucleotides are TGTGCCAGCAGCCTTGGCGGGGGGGCTGAAGCTTTCTTT. The V call is TRBV6-2 or TRBV6-3, the J call TRBJ1-1, with TRBD1 as a possible D gene (5 bases). The CDR3 is 13 amino acids. Trimming removed 6 bases from V and 6 bases from J, with 14 bases in between. Germline CDR1 reads MNHEY; CDR2 reads SVGEGT.

The CDR3 DNA reads TGTGCCACCAGCAGAGCCGGGGGGAGGGAGAGCAATCAGCCCCAGCATTTT. Encoded protein: CATSRAGGRESNQPQHF. The chain recombines TRBV15 with TRBJ1-5; the D gene is possibly TRBD1 (5 bases). From germline, CDR1 is LNHNV and CDR2 YYDKDF (reference sequence). There are 17 residues in the CDR3. Trimming cost V 1 base and J 1 base, with 14 bases left between them.

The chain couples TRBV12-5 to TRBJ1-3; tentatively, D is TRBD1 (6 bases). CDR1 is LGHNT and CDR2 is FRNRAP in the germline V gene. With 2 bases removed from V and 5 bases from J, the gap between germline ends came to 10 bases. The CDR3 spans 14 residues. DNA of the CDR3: TGTGCTAGTGGTTTGTCAGGGGAAAGAAACACCATATATTTT. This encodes CASGLSGERNTIYF.

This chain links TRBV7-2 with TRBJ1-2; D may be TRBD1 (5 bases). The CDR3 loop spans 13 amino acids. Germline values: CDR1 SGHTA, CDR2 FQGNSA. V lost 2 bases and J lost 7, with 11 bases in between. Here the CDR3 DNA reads TGTGCCAGCAGCTTACCAGGGTCCTCTGGCTACACCTTC. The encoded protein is CASSLPGSSGYTF.

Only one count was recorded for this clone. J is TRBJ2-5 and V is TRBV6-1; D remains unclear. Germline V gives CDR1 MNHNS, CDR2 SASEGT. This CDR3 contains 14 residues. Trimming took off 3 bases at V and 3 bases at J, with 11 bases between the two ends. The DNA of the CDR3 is TGTGCCAGCAGTGACCGTCACACCGAAGAGACCCAGTACTTC. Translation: CASSDRHTEETQYF.

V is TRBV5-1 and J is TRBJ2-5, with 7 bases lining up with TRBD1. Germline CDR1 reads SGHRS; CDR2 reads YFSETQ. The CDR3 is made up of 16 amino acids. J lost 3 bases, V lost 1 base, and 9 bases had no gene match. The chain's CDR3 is CASSLRKQGLEETQYF. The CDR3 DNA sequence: TGCGCCAGCAGCTTGAGAAAACAGGGGTTGGAAGAGACCCAGTACTTC.

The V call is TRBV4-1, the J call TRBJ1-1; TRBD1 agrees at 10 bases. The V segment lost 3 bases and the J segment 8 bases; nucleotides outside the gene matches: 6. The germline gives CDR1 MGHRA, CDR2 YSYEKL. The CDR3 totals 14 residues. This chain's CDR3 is CASSQGQGIAEAFF. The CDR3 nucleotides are TGCGCCAGCAGCCAGGGACAGGGGATTGCGGAAGCTTTCTTT.

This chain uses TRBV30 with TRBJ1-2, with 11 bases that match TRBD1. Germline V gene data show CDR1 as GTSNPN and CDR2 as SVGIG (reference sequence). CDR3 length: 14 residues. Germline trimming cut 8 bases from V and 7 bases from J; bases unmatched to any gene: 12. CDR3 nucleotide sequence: TGTGCCCAAGTAGCGGGGACAGGGGGTATTGGCTACACCTTC. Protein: CAQVAGTGGIGYTF.

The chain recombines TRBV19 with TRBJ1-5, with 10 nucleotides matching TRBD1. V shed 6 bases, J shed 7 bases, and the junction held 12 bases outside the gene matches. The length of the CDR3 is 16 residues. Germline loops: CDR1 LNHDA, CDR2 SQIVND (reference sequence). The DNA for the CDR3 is TGTGCCAGTAGCACGACAGGGGGCGGGACGAGACAGCCCCAGCATTTT. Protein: CASSTTGGGTRQPQHF.

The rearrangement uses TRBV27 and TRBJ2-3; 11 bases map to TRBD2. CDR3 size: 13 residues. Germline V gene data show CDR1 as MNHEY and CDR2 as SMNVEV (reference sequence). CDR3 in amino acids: CASSGGDTDTQYF. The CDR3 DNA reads TGTGCGAGTAGCGGGGGGGACACAGATACGCAGTATTTT.

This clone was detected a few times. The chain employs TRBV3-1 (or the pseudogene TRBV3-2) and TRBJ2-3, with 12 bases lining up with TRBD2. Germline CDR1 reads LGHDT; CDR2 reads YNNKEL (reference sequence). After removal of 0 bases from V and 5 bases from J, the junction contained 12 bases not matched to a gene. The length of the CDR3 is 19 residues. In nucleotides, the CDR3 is TGTGCCAGCAGCCAAGAAGGGACTAGCGGGCCCCGCCAGGGAGATACGCAGTATTTT. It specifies CASSQEGTSGPRQGDTQYF.

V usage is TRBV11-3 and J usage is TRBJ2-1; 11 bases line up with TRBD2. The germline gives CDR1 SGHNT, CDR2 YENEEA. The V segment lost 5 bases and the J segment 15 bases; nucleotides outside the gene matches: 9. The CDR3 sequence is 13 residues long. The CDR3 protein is CASSLSGGGVLFF. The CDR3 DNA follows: TGTGCCAGCAGCCTTAGCGGGGGGGGAGTGCTGTTCTTC.

The CDR3 DNA sequence: TGCAGCGTTGAAAGGGACATGGACTATGGCTACACCTTC. It translates to CSVERDMDYGYTF. This chain uses TRBV29-1 with TRBJ1-2, with TRBD1 as a possible D gene (6 bases). There are 13 residues in the CDR3. V was trimmed by 2 bases and J by 3 bases, leaving 10 bases between them. From germline, CDR1 is SQVTM and CDR2 ANQGSEA.

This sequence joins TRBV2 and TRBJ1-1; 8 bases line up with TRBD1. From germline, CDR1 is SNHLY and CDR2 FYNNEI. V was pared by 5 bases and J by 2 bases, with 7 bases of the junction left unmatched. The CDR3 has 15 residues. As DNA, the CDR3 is TGTGCCAGCAGTCCCGGGACAGGCGCTAACACTGAAGCTTTCTTT. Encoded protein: CASSPGTGANTEAFF. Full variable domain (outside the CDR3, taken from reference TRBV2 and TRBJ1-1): EPEVTQTPSHQVTQMGQEVILRCVPISNHLYFYWYRQILGQKVEFLVSFYNNEISEKSEIFDDQFSVERPDGSNFTLKIRSTKLEDSAMYFCASSPGTGANTEAFFGQGTRLTVV.

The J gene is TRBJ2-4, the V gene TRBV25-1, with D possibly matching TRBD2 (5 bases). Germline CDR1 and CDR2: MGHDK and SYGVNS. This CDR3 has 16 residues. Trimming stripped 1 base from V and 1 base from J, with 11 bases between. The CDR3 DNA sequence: TGTGCCAGCAGTGAATTTGAGGGTTCGGCCAAAAACATTCAGTACTTC. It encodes CASSEFEGSAKNIQYF.

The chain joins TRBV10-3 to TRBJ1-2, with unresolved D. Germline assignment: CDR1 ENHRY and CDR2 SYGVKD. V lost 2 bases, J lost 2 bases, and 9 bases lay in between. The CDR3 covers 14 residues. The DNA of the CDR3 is TGTGCCATCAGTGAGGCGGGCAGAAACTATGGCTACACCTTC. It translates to CAISEAGRNYGYTF.

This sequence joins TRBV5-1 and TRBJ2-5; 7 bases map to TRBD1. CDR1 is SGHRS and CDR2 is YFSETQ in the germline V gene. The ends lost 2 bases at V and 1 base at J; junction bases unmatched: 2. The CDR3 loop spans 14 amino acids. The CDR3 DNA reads TGCGCCAGCAGCTTAGGACAGGCCCAAGAGACCCAGTACTTC. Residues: CASSLGQAQETQYF.